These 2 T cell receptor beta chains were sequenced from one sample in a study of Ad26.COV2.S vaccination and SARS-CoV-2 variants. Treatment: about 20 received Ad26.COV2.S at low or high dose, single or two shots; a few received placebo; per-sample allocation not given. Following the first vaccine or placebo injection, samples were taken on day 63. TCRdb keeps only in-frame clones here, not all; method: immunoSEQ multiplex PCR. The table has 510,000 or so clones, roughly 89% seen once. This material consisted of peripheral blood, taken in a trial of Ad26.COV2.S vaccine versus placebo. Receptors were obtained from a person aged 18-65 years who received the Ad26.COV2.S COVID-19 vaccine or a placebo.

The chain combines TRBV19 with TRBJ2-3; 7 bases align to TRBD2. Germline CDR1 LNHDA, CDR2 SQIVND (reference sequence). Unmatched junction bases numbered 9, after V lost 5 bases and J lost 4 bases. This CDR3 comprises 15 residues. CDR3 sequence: CASSGPQGGADTQYF. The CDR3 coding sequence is TGTGCCAGTAGTGGTCCCCAGGGAGGGGCAGATACGCAGTATTTT.

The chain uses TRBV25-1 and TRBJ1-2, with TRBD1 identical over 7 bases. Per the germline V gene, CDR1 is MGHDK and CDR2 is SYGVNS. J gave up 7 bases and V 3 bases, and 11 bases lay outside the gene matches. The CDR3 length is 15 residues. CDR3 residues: CASSDYRGAGSGYTF. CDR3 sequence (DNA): TGTGCCAGCAGTGACTACAGGGGAGCGGGAAGTGGCTACACCTTC.